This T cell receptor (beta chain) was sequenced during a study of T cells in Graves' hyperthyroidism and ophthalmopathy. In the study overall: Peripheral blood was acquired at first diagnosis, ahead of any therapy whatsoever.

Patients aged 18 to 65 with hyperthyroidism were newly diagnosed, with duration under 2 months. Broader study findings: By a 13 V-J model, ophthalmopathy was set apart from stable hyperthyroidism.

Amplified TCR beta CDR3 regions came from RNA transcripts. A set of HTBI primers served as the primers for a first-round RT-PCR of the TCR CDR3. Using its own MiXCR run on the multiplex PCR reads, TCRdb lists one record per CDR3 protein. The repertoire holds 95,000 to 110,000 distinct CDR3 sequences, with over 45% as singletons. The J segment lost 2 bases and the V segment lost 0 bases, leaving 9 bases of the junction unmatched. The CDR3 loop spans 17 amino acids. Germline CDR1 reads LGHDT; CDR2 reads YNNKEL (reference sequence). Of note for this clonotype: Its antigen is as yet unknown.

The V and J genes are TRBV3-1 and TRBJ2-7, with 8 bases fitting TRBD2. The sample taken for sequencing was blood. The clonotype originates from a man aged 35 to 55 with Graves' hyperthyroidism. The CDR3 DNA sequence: TGTGCCAGCAGCCAAGAAATCTGGCGGGGGGCCGCCTACGAGCAGTACTTC. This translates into CASSQEIWRGAAYEQYF.